Below, 21 T cell receptor beta chains from the same sample are listed, as sequenced in a study of shared clonotypes between healthy human individuals (dated by TCRdb to the early 2020s). The method behind the library was the immunoSEQ multiplex PCR assay. In its TCRdb copy, this immuneACCESS table keeps in-frame sequences only and misses some clones. Where compared with another copy, unresolved V genes explain less than half of these, and the others have no known cause. This sample has approximately 250,000 clones in its table, and about 69% of those were observed once. Of the sample, roughly 11% falls within the top ten clones. The sample was memory CD4+ T cells sorted from blood. The sample's cell subset or site label, decoded: CD45RA-negative fraction. The receptor set was obtained from a man younger than 40 in good health.

The chain has TRBV29-1 and TRBJ1-2; possible D gene TRBD1, 5 bases. The CDR3 totals 12 residues. Germline V lookup: CDR1 SQVTM, CDR2 ANQGSEA. The ends were cut back, 4 bases at V and 4 bases at J, with 10 bases in the middle. The CDR3, as DNA: TGCAGCGTTGGCCAGGGTCCCTATGGCTACACCTTC. Translating gives CSVGQGPYGYTF.

The J gene is TRBJ2-1, the V gene TRBV7-9; D is ambiguous. Germline V gene sequence: CDR1 SEHNR, CDR2 FQNEAQ (reference sequence). The V and J ends lost 2 bases and 0 bases respectively, with 5 bases between them. The CDR3 sequence is 14 residues long. The CDR3, as DNA: TGTGCCAGCAGCTTAAGTCTCTCCTACAATGAGCAGTTCTTC. Amino acids: CASSLSLSYNEQFF.

Only one count was recorded for this clone. The chain uses TRBV9 and TRBJ1-2, with 8 bases aligning to TRBD1. Trimming at V came to 4 bases and at J to 7 bases, leaving 15 bases not matched to a gene. CDR1 and CDR2 from the germline V gene are SGDLS and YYNGEE. This CDR3 region has 16 residues. CDR3 sequence (DNA): TGTGCCAGCAGCTTAACCCCGACAGGGGCCGTGGCTGGCTACACCTTC. It codes for CASSLTPTGAVAGYTF.

Only one count was recorded for this clone. The V and J genes are TRBV10-1 and TRBJ2-1, with no clear D. V lost 2 bases and J lost 4, with 6 bases in between. The CDR3 is made up of 13 amino acids. In germline, CDR1 is WNHNN, CDR2 SYGVQD (reference sequence). The CDR3 DNA is TGCGCCAGCAGTGAGGAAGTTTACAATGAGCAGTTCTTC. This translates into CASSEEVYNEQFF.

A single count supports this clone. This chain connects TRBV6-4 to TRBJ2-1, with D unresolved. CDR1 is MRHNA and CDR2 is SNTAGT in the germline V gene. This CDR3 contains 13 residues. V was trimmed by 5 bases and J by 9 bases, leaving 14 bases between them. The CDR3 DNA follows: TGTGCCAGCAGTCCACTCGCTCGGAGTGAGCAGTTCTTC. It yields the protein CASSPLARSEQFF.

The chain carries TRBV7-2 and TRBJ2-6; D not certain. Trimming removed 4 bases at V and 2 bases at J, with 6 bases between. The germline gives CDR1 SGHTA, CDR2 FQGNSA. This CDR3 has 14 amino acids. The CDR3 nucleotides are TGTGCCAGCAGCTACAGTACTGGGGCCAACGTCCTGACTTTC. Translated: CASSYSTGANVLTF.

Many counts were recorded for this clone. This chain connects TRBV6-4 to TRBJ2-4; the match to TRBD1 covers 8 bases. Trimming took 5 bases from V and 9 from J; bases not matched to a gene: 6. The CDR3 sequence is 13 residues long. Germline CDR1 MRHNA, CDR2 SNTAGT. In nucleotides, the CDR3 is TGTGCCAGCAGTACGGGACAGGAAGGCATTCAGTACTTC. Its protein product is CASSTGQEGIQYF.

The V call is TRBV7-8, the J call TRBJ2-1; 8 nucleotides align to TRBD2. V gave up 3 bases and J gave up 1 base; unmatched junction bases: 2. The CDR3 has 15 amino acids. Germline V gene data show CDR1 as SGHVS and CDR2 as FQNEAQ. The CDR3 sequence is CASSFAGGSYNEQFF. The CDR3, as DNA: TGTGCCAGCAGCTTCGCGGGAGGATCCTACAATGAGCAGTTCTTC.

The gene calls are TRBV11-2 and TRBJ2-5; the D is unclear. This CDR3 has 13 amino acids. Trimming removed 1 base at V and 1 base at J, with 4 bases between. CDR1 and CDR2 (germline): SGHAT, FQNNGV. In nucleotides, the CDR3 is TGTGCCAGCAGCTTAGGGACCCAAGAGACCCAGTACTTC. Amino acids: CASSLGTQETQYF.

The chain employs TRBV6-1 and TRBJ1-2; tentative D call: TRBD1 (6 bases). The CDR3 loop spans 14 amino acids. The V gene's germline CDR1 is MNHNS and CDR2 SASEGT. Trimming took off 7 bases at V and 4 bases at J, with 16 bases between the two ends. CDR3 region: CASTMTGQIYGYTF. CDR3 in DNA: TGTGCCAGCACCATGACCGGACAGATCTATGGCTACACCTTC.

This chain uses TRBV13 with TRBJ2-3; TRBD2 agrees at 12 bases. This CDR3 is 16 amino acids long. After removal of 0 bases from V and 4 bases from J, the junction contained 2 bases not matched to a gene. Looked up from germline, CDR1 is PRHDT and CDR2 is FYEKMQ (reference sequence). The CDR3 here is CASSLGGLAGSDTQYF. The CDR3 DNA follows: TGTGCCAGCAGCTTAGGTGGACTAGCGGGATCAGATACGCAGTATTTT.

The rearrangement uses TRBV18 and TRBJ1-2; D unclear. The CDR3 is made up of 16 amino acids. V gave up 3 bases and J gave up 7 bases, with 21 bases separating them. Looked up from germline, CDR1 is KGHSH and CDR2 is LQKENI. CDR3 loop: CASSPPDGGRTRGYTF. The CDR3 region has the DNA TGTGCCAGCTCACCCCCGGACGGAGGGAGGACGCGTGGCTACACCTTC.

This clone was counted only a few times. The chain combines TRBV28 with TRBJ2-7; 9 positions agree with TRBD2. Per the germline V gene, CDR1 is MDHEN and CDR2 is SYDVKM. The CDR3 length is 17 residues. The V and J ends lost 2 bases and 6 bases, in that order; junction bases with no gene match: 14. The CDR3 region has the DNA TGTGCCAGCAGTTTACTCCGCCTAGCGGGAACCTTTACCGAGCAGTACTTC. Translating it yields CASSLLRLAGTFTEQYF.

This clone came up a few times. The V call is TRBV10-1, the J call TRBJ1-4; D is unclear. Germline V gene sequence: CDR1 WNHNN, CDR2 SYGVQD (reference sequence). The CDR3 runs to 10 residues. Between the trimmed V and J ends, which lost 7 bases and 8 bases, there was a span of 5 bases. CDR3 sequence reads: CASIREKLFF. CDR3 nucleotide sequence: TGCGCCAGCATTCGGGAAAAACTGTTTTTT.

The CDR3 DNA sequence: TGTGCCAGCAGTGAAGCTCAGGGCTCAAGGGGGGAAGCTTTCTTT. Translation: CASSEAQGSRGEAFF. The genes are TRBV6-1 and TRBJ1-1; weak D call: TRBD1 (6 bases). With 0 bases removed from V and 8 bases from J, the gap between germline ends came to 16 bases. The CDR3 contains 15 residues. From germline, CDR1 is MNHNS and CDR2 SASEGT.

To note about this clone: Other nucleotide sequences in the sample specify the same CDR3. The gene calls are TRBV18 and TRBJ1-1; TRBD1 is a possible D gene (5 bases). The CDR3 extends over 14 amino acids. Germline loops: CDR1 KGHSH, CDR2 LQKENI. V lost 2 bases and J lost 4, with 11 bases in between. CDR3 protein: CASSPSGGGTEAFF. In DNA form, the CDR3 reads TGTGCCAGCTCACCATCCGGGGGAGGCACTGAAGCTTTCTTT. The whole variable domain, remainder taken from reference TRBV18 and TRBJ1-1, is NAGVMQNPRHLVRRRGQEARLRCSPMKGHSHVYWYRQLPEEGLKFMVYLQKENIIDESGMPKERFSAEFPKEGPSILRIQQVVRGDSAAYFCASSPSGGGTEAFFGQGTRLTVV.

The chain joins TRBV27 to TRBJ2-7; a weak D match, TRBD1 (5 bases). The CDR3 has 14 residues. CDR1 is MNHEY and CDR2 is SMNVEV in the germline V gene (reference sequence). V lost 6 bases and J 2 bases, leaving 14 bases between the germline ends. The CDR3 region has the DNA TGTGCCAGCAGCCACCAGGGAAGGGCCTACGAGCAGTACTTC. This codes for CASSHQGRAYEQYF.

The J gene is TRBJ1-5, the V gene TRBV19, with D unclear. CDR1 and CDR2 (germline): LNHDA, SQIVND (reference sequence). The CDR3 extends over 16 amino acids. V lost 5 bases, J lost 0 bases, and 14 bases lay in between. The CDR3 nucleotides are TGTGCCAGTAGTTCACCTCGGGTCACTAGCAATCAGCCCCAGCATTTT. Its protein product is CASSSPRVTSNQPQHF.

This sequence joins TRBV4-1 and TRBJ2-1; the D call may be TRBD1 or TRBD2 (5 bases each). Looked up from germline, CDR1 is MGHRA and CDR2 is YSYEKL. The V gene lost 3 bases and the J gene lost 5 bases, with 14 bases spanning the gap. This CDR3 comprises 15 residues. CDR3 nucleotides: TGCGCCAGCAGCCAGGAACTCCGGGGCAACAATGAGCAGTTCTTC. Protein product: CASSQELRGNNEQFF.

J is TRBJ1-2 and V is TRBV28; TRBD1 matches at 8 bases. Germline CDR1 is MDHEN and CDR2 is SYDVKM. Unmatched junction bases numbered 8, after V lost 5 bases and J lost 0 bases. CDR3 length equals 16 residues. The CDR3 loop reads CASSINQGAPNYGYTF. The CDR3 region has the DNA TGTGCCAGCAGTATAAACCAGGGGGCTCCTAACTATGGCTACACCTTC.

This clone was found once. The junction differs from germline at one of its ends, possibly a read error. The chain uses TRBV10-3 and TRBJ1-1, with D perhaps TRBD1 (6 bases). This CDR3 has 14 amino acids. CDR1 is ENHRY, CDR2 SYGVKD, per germline. CDR3 protein: CASSLLGGNTEAFF. As DNA, the CDR3 is TGTGCCAGCAGTTTATTAGGGGGGAACACTGAAGCTTTCTTT.